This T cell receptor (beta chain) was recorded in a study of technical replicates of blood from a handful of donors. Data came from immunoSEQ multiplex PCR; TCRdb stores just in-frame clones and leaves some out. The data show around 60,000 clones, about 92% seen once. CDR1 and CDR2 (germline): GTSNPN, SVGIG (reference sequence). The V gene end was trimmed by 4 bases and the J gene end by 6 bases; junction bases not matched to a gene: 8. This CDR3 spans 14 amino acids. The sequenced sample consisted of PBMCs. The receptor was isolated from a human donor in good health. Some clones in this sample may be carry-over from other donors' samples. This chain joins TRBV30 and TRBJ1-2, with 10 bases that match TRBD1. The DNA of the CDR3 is TGTGCCTGGACCACCGGGACAGGGGACGATGGCTACACCTTC. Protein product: CAWTTGTGDDGYTF.